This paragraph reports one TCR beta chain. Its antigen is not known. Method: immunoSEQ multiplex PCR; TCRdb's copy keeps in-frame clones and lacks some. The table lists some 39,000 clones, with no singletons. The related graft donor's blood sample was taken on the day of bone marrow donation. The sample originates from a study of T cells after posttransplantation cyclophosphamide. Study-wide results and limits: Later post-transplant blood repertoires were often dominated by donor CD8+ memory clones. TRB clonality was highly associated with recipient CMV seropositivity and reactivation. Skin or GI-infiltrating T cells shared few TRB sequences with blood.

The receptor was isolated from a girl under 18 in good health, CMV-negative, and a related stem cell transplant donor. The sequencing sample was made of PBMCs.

The CDR3 region is CASSPRAGASPYEQYF. DNA for the CDR3: TGTGCCAGCAGCCCGAGGGCGGGAGCGAGCCCCTACGAGCAGTACTTC. The chain combines TRBV9 with TRBJ2-7; 7 bases match TRBD2. V shed 4 bases, J shed 2 bases, and the junction held 12 bases outside the gene matches. Germline CDR1 SGDLS, CDR2 YYNGEE. There are 16 residues in the CDR3.